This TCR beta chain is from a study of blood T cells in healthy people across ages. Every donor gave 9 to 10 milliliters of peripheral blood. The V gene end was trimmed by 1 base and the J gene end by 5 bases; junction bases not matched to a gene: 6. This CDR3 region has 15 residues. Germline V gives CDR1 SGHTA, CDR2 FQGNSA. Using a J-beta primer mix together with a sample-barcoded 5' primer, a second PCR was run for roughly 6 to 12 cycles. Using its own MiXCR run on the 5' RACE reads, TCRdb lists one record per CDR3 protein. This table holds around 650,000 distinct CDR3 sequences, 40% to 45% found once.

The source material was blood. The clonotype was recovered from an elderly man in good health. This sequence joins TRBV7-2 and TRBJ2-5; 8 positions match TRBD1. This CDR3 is CASSLGQGPTETQYF. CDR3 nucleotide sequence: TGTGCCAGCAGCTTAGGACAGGGGCCTACGGAGACCCAGTACTTC.